The 18 T cell receptor beta chains given below trace back to one sample, sequenced in a study of identical twins. Each CDR3 protein gets one entry after TCRdb re-called the 5' RACE reads with MiXCR. The data hold 420,000 or so distinct CDR3 sequences, with about 18% observed a single time. The specimen was naive T cells sorted from blood. Receptor source: a man between 45 and 60 years old in good health.

The chain is built from TRBV5-6 and TRBJ1-5; D is perhaps TRBD1 (5 bases). The CDR3 length is 15 residues. Per the germline V gene, CDR1 is SGHDT and CDR2 is YYEEEE. Deletions cut 2 bases from V and 0 bases from J, with 9 bases between. This CDR3 reads CASSFGTSSNQPQHF. The CDR3 bases are TGTGCCAGCAGCTTCGGGACGTCTAGCAATCAGCCCCAGCATTTT.

DNA for the CDR3: TGTGCCAGCAGCCAACCCTGGACTAGCGGGGGGTACAATGAGCAGTTCTTC. Residues: CASSQPWTSGGYNEQFF. V gene TRBV6-1 combines with J gene TRBJ2-1; 14 nucleotides match TRBD2. Germline V gene sequence: CDR1 MNHNS, CDR2 SASEGT. Losses at the gene ends were 6 bases for V and 4 bases for J; bases not matched to a gene: 8. This CDR3 comprises 17 residues.

The sample holds many counts of this clonotype. This sequence joins TRBV12-3 or TRBV12-4 and TRBJ1-1, with 7 positions matching TRBD1. Trimming at V came to 3 bases and at J to 8 bases, leaving 6 bases not matched to a gene. The CDR3 spans 13 residues. Here the CDR3 reads CASSLRETGEAFF. In DNA, the CDR3 is TGTGCCAGCAGTTTGCGGGAGACAGGGGAAGCTTTCTTT.

This clonotype has a handful of counts. The CDR3 loop is CASSLDSSGGVPSYNEQFF. DNA of the CDR3: TGTGCCAGCAGCTTAGACTCTAGCGGGGGGGTTCCTTCCTACAATGAGCAGTTCTTC. The rearrangement joins TRBV11-2 to TRBJ2-1; TRBD2 matches 12 bases. Germline V gene lookup returns CDR1 SGHAT and CDR2 FQNNGV. Germline trimming cut 0 bases from V and 1 base from J; bases unmatched to any gene: 7. The CDR3 has 19 amino acids.

This clonotype occurred a few times. This chain links TRBV7-9 with TRBJ1-5; D uncertain. This CDR3 comprises 12 residues. CDR1 and CDR2 from the germline V gene are SEHNR and FQNEAQ (reference sequence). V lost 5 bases and J 6 bases, leaving 8 bases between the germline ends. The CDR3 sequence is CASSNGSQPQHF. The CDR3 DNA sequence: TGTGCCAGCAGCAACGGAAGTCAGCCCCAGCATTTT.

This clonotype was counted once. V gene TRBV3-1 combines with J gene TRBJ1-6; D perhaps matches TRBD1 (6 bases). CDR1 is LGHDT and CDR2 is YNNKEL in the germline V gene (reference sequence). The V end lost 0 bases, the J end lost 10 bases, and 10 bases lay between the germline ends. The CDR3 extends over 14 amino acids. The CDR3 sequence is CASSQDVRGSPLHF. CDR3 nucleotide sequence: TGTGCCAGCAGCCAAGATGTCAGGGGATCACCCCTCCACTTT.

The chain recombines TRBV6-5 with TRBJ2-6; 8 nucleotides match TRBD2. Losses at the gene ends were 0 bases for V and 1 base for J; bases not matched to a gene: 8. The CDR3 length is 19 residues. Germline V gives CDR1 MNHEY, CDR2 SVGAGI. The CDR3 sequence is CASSYSIGGRISGANVLTF. The CDR3 nucleotides are TGTGCCAGCAGTTACTCGATCGGCGGGAGGATTTCTGGGGCCAACGTCCTGACTTTC.

CDR3 protein: CASSDSTEGDTQYF. The CDR3 nucleotides read TGTGCCAGCAGTGACTCGACAGAGGGAGATACGCAGTATTTT. This rearrangement joins TRBV6-4 to TRBJ2-3; D may be TRBD1 or TRBD2 (5 bases each). This CDR3 is 14 amino acids long. The germline V gene has CDR1 MRHNA and CDR2 SNTAGT. Trimming stripped 0 bases from V and 5 bases from J, with 9 bases between.

This clonotype appeared a few times. The CDR3 sequence: CASNRAGDSGNTIYF. The CDR3 coding sequence is TGTGCCAGCAACAGGGCCGGGGACTCTGGAAACACCATATATTTT. The chain couples TRBV9 to TRBJ1-3; a weak D match, TRBD1 (6 bases). Germline CDR1 reads SGDLS; CDR2 reads YYNGEE. The CDR3 is 15 residues long. V was trimmed by 6 bases and J by 0 bases, leaving 13 bases between them.

This rearrangement joins TRBV19 to TRBJ2-1, with D hard to call. V lost 7 bases and J 5 bases, leaving 6 bases between the germline ends. The CDR3 totals 11 residues. CDR1 LNHDA and CDR2 SQIVND come from the germline V gene (reference sequence). The DNA of the CDR3 is TGTGCCAGTATGTCGGACAATGAGCAGTTCTTC. Amino acids: CASMSDNEQFF. Full variable domain (missing parts from reference TRBV19 and TRBJ2-1): DGGITQSPKYLFRKEGQNVTLSCEQNLNHDAMYWYRQDPGQGLRLIYYSQIVNDFQKGDIAEGYSVSREKKESFPLTVTSAQKNPTAFYLCASMSDNEQFFGPGTRLTVL.

The V call is TRBV29-1, the J call TRBJ2-7; 7 bases line up with TRBD2. Germline-derived CDR1 and CDR2 are SQVTM and ANQGSEA. The CDR3 runs 13 residues. J lost 2 bases, V lost 6 bases, and 7 bases had no gene match. CDR3 DNA: TGCAGCGTGACCCCCCGGGGGGCCTACGAGCAGTACTTC. This sequence encodes CSVTPRGAYEQYF.

This clonotype was detected a few times. The gene calls are TRBV7-2 and TRBJ2-7; no clear D gene. The CDR3 is 15 amino acids. Germline V gene sequence: CDR1 SGHTA, CDR2 FQGNSA. Trimming removed 1 base at V and 6 bases at J, with 16 bases between. This CDR3 is CASSLGVVTSSEQYF. The CDR3 DNA follows: TGTGCCAGCAGCTTAGGGGTGGTGACATCGAGCGAGCAGTACTTC.

CDR3 loop: CASSPGGDMGPEAFF. Written as DNA, the CDR3 is TGTGCCAGCTCACCCGGTGGGGATATGGGACCTGAAGCTTTCTTT. This rearrangement joins TRBV18 to TRBJ1-1; TRBD1 might be the D (5 bases). Between the trimmed V and J ends, which lost 3 bases and 6 bases, there was a span of 17 bases. Per the germline V gene, CDR1 is KGHSH and CDR2 is LQKENI. The CDR3 extends over 15 amino acids.

Worth noting for this clonotype: A read error is possible here, since a much larger clone lies one base away. The rearrangement uses TRBV3-1 and TRBJ2-5; possible D gene TRBD2, 6 bases. Germline assignment: CDR1 LGHDT and CDR2 YNNKEL (reference sequence). The V end was cut by 4 bases, the J end by 7 bases, with 16 bases between. There are 14 residues in the CDR3. CDR3 DNA: TGTGCCAGCAGCCCCTACGGGGGAGAGGGGACCCAGTACTTC. It yields the protein CASSPYGGEGTQYF.

This chain connects TRBV20-1 to TRBJ2-7; no clear D gene. Trimming took 3 bases from V and 3 from J, leaving 6 bases between them. The CDR3 loop spans 11 amino acids. CDR1 is DFQATT and CDR2 is SNEGSKA in the germline V gene (reference sequence). The CDR3 loop reads CSASVSYEQYF. The CDR3 DNA follows: TGCAGTGCTAGTGTCAGCTACGAGCAGTACTTC.

This clonotype has more than one count but fewer than ten. The genes are TRBV20-1 and TRBJ2-2; no clear D. The CDR3 sequence is 15 residues long. The V end lost 6 bases, the J end lost 1 base, and 15 bases lay between the germline ends. From germline, CDR1 is DFQATT and CDR2 SNEGSKA (reference sequence). The CDR3 DNA follows: TGCAGTGCCCAGGCGCCAGGCATGAACACCGGGGAGCTGTTTTTT. This translates into CSAQAPGMNTGELFF.

This clonotype has only a few counts. CDR3 protein: CASSPARGPSTDTQYF. The CDR3 region has the DNA TGCGCCAGCAGCCCCGCGAGGGGGCCTAGCACAGATACGCAGTATTTT. V gene TRBV4-3 combines with J gene TRBJ2-3, with 7 bases that match TRBD1. The V gene's germline CDR1 is LGHNA and CDR2 YSLEER. The CDR3 is 16 residues long. The V gene end was trimmed by 4 bases and the J gene end by 0 bases; junction bases not matched to a gene: 7.

This clonotype occurred many times. This rearrangement joins TRBV19 to TRBJ1-1; possibly TRBD1 for D (5 bases). Germline-derived CDR1 and CDR2 are LNHDA and SQIVND (reference sequence). This CDR3 contains 16 residues. The CDR3 loop reads CATLDFMAGRNTEAFF. CDR3 nucleotide sequence: TGTGCTACGTTGGACTTCATGGCAGGGCGGAACACTGAAGCTTTCTTT.